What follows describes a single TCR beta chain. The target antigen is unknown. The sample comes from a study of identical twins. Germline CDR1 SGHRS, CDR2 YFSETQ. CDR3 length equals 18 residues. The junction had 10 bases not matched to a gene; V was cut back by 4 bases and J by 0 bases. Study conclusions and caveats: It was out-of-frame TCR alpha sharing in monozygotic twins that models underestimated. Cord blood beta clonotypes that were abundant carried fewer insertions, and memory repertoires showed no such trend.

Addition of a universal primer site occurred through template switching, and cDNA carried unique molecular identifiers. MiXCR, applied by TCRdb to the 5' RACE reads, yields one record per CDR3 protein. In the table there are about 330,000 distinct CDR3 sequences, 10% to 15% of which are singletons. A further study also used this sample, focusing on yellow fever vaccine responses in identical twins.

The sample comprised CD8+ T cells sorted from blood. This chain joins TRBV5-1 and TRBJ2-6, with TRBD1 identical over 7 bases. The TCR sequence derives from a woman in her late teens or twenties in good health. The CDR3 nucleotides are TGCGCCAGCAGCCGATGGACAGGCACAAGCTCTGGGGCCAACGTCCTGACTTTC. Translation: CASSRWTGTSSGANVLTF.